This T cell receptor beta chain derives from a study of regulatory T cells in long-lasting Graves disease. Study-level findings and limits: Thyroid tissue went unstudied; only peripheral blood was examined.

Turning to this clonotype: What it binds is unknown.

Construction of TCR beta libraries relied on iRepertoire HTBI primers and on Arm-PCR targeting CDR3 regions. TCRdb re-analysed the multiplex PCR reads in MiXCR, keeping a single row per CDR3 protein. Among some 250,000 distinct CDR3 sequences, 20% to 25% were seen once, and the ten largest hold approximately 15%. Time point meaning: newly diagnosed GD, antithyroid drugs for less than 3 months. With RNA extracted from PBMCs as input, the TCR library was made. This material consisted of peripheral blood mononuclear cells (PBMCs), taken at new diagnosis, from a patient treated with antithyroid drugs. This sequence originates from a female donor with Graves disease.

The CDR3, as DNA: TGTGCCAGCTGGAGCCGGTACAATGAGCAGTTCTTC. Protein product: CASWSRYNEQFF. V is TRBV27 and J is TRBJ2-1; D not resolved. V was pared by 8 bases and J by 4 bases, with 9 bases between. The CDR3 extends over 12 amino acids. From germline, CDR1 is MNHEY and CDR2 SMNVEV (reference sequence).